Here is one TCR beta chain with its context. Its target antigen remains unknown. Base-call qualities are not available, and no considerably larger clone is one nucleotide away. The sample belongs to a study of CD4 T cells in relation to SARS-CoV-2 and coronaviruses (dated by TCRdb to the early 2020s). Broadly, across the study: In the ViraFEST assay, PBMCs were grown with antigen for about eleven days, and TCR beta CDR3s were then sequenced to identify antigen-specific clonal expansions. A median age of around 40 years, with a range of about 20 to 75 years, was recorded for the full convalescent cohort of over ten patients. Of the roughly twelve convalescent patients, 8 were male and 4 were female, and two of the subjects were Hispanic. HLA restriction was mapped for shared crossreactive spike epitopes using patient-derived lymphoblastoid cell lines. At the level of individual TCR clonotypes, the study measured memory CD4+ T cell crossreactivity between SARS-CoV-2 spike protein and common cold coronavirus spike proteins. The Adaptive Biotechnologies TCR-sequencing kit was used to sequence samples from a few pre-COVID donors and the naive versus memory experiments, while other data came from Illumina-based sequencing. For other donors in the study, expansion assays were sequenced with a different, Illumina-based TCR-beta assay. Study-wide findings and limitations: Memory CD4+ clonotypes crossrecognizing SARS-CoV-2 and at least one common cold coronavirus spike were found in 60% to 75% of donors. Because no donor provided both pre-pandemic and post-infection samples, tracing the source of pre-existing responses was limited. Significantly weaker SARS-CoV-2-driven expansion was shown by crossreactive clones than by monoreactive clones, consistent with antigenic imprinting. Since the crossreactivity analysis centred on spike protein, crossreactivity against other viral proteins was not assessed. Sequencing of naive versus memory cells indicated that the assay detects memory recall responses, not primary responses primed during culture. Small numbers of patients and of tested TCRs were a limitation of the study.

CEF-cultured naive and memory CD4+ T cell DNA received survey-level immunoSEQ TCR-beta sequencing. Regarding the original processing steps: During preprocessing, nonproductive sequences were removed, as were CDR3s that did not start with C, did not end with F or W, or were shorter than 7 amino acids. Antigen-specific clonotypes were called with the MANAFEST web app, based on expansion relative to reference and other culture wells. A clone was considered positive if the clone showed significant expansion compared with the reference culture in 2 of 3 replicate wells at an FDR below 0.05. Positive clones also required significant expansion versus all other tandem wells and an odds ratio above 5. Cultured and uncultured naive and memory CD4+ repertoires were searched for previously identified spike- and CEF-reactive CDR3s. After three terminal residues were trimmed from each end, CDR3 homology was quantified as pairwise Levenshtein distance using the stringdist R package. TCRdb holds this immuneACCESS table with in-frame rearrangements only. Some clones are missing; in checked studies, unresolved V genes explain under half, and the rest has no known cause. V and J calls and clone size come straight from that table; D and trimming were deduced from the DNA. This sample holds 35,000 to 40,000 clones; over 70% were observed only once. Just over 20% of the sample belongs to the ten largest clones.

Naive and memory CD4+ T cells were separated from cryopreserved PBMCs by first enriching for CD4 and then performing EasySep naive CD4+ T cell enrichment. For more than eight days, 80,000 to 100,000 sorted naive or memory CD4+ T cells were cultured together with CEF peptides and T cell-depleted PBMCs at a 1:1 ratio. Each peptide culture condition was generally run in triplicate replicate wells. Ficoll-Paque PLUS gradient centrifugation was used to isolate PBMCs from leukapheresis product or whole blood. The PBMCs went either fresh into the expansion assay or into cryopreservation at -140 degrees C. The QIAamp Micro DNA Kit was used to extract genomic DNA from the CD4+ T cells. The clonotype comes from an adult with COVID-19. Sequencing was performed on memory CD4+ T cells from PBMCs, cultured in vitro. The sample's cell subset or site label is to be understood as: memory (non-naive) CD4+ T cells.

The CDR3 protein sequence reads: CASSRAGATNVEQFF. The nucleotide sequence is TGTGCCAGTAGTAGAGCGGGAGCGACGAATGTCGAGCAGTTCTTC. The chain couples TRBV19 to TRBJ2-1, and 8 junction bases match TRBD2. From cysteine to phenylalanine, the CDR3 is 15 amino acids long. Of all the DNA, just the CDR3 is kept, 45 bases in frame from base 1. Germline trimming: 4 bases from V, 10 bases from J; junction bases outside gene matches: 12. For CDR1 and CDR2, the germline V gene (reference sequence) lists LNHDA and SQIVND.